Presented here are 15 T cell receptor beta chains from one specimen sequenced in a study of siplizumab effects on memory and regulatory T cells. TCRdb's copy holds only in-frame clones and misses some; the assay was immunoSEQ multiplex PCR. This sample has more than 90,000 clones, with around 90% found just once. Sequencing was carried out using non-Treg CD4+ T cells sorted from blood. These receptors were obtained from a human donor in good health.

The V call is TRBV5-5, the J call TRBJ2-3; D unclear. Trimming pared 1 base from V and 2 bases from J, leaving 8 bases between. There are 14 residues in the CDR3. CDR1 SGHKS and CDR2 YYEKEE come from the germline V gene (reference sequence). DNA for the CDR3: TGTGCCAGCAGCTTGCCGACCGCCACAGATACGCAGTATTTT. Translated, it gives CASSLPTATDTQYF.

The chain carries TRBV5-1 and TRBJ2-1, with TRBD2 matching over 8 bases. This CDR3 is built from 17 residues. Germline values: CDR1 SGHRS, CDR2 YFSETQ. The J segment lost 9 bases and the V segment lost 3 bases, leaving 17 bases of the junction unmatched. The CDR3 is CASSSTSGSLTSGEQFF. In nucleotides, the CDR3 is TGCGCCAGCAGCTCCACAAGCGGGAGCTTAACGAGTGGTGAGCAGTTCTTC.

Here the CDR3 reads CASSQDSRRTQGDTQYF. The CDR3 DNA follows: TGTGCCAGCAGCCAAGATTCGAGACGGACGCAAGGAGATACGCAGTATTTT. This rearrangement joins TRBV4-2 to TRBJ2-3; D unresolved. The CDR3 spans 17 residues. CDR1 LGHNA and CDR2 YNFKEQ come from the germline V gene. V was pared by 0 bases and J by 5 bases, with 18 bases between.

This chain joins TRBV4-3 and TRBJ1-2; possible D gene TRBD1, 6 bases. V lost 0 bases and J 6 bases, leaving 14 bases between the germline ends. The CDR3 extends over 15 amino acids. CDR1 is LGHNA, CDR2 YSLEER, per germline. Here the CDR3 reads CASSQDRGRGDGYTF. CDR3 nucleotides: TGCGCCAGCAGCCAAGATCGAGGCAGGGGTGATGGCTACACCTTC.

This clone was recorded once. The J gene is TRBJ2-2, the V gene TRBV11-2; 9 bases map to TRBD2. V gave up 5 bases and J gave up 1 base; unmatched junction bases: 5. This CDR3 is 16 amino acids long. Germline values: CDR1 SGHAT, CDR2 FQNNGV. CDR3 nucleotide sequence: TGTGCCAGCAGCCTCCCTAGCGGGGTGAACACCGGGGAGCTGTTTTTT. Translated, it gives CASSLPSGVNTGELFF.

The V call is TRBV19, the J call TRBJ1-5, with 11 bases aligning to TRBD1. The CDR3 is 15 amino acids. The V and J ends lost 5 bases and 7 bases, in that order; junction bases with no gene match: 7. Germline CDR1 LNHDA, CDR2 SQIVND (reference sequence). The CDR3 here is CASSGGTGGKQPQHF. The CDR3 DNA is TGTGCCAGTAGTGGGGGGACAGGGGGAAAACAGCCCCAGCATTTT. The variable domain in full, with the rest retrieved from reference TRBV19 and TRBJ1-5, is DGGITQSPKYLFRKEGQNVTLSCEQNLNHDAMYWYRQDPGQGLRLIYYSQIVNDFQKGDIAEGYSVSREKKESFPLTVTSAQKNPTAFYLCASSGGTGGKQPQHFGDGTRLSIL.

The CDR3 DNA sequence: TGCAGTGCTAGTGGGGGTACTGGCTACACCTTC. Translating gives CSASGGTGYTF. The rearrangement uses TRBV20-1 and TRBJ1-2, with a tentative D call TRBD1 (5 bases). Trimming pared 3 bases from V and 7 bases from J, leaving 9 bases between. The CDR3 length is 11 residues. Looked up from germline, CDR1 is DFQATT and CDR2 is SNEGSKA (reference sequence).

The rearrangement joins TRBV18 to TRBJ1-5; no clear D gene. The CDR3 consists of 14 residues. In germline, CDR1 is KGHSH, CDR2 LQKENI. V was shortened by 5 bases and J by 0 bases, with 8 bases between the two germline ends. Here the CDR3 DNA reads TGTGCCAGCTCAAATCAAAATAGCAATCAGCCCCAGCATTTT. Translating gives CASSNQNSNQPQHF.

The chain carries TRBV5-1 and TRBJ1-2; a possible D gene is TRBD1 (6 bases). CDR1 and CDR2 (germline): SGHRS, YFSETQ. Trimming cost V 2 bases and J 2 bases, with 19 bases left between them. CDR3 length equals 17 residues. CDR3 loop: CASSFTKQGVRNYGYTF. CDR3 DNA sequence: TGCGCCAGCAGCTTCACAAAACAGGGTGTTAGGAACTATGGCTACACCTTC.

CDR3 DNA: TGTGCCAGGGCCCTGGGGGCGGGGCACTACAATGAGCAGTTCTTC. Translation: CARALGAGHYNEQFF. This chain joins TRBV7-2 and TRBJ2-1; tentatively, D is TRBD1 or TRBD2 (6 bases each). The germline V gene has CDR1 SGHTA and CDR2 FQGNSA. This CDR3 contains 15 residues. With 9 bases removed from V and 3 bases from J, the gap between germline ends came to 18 bases. The variable domain in full, completed from reference TRBV7-2 and TRBJ2-1, reads GAGVSQSPSNKVTEKGKDVELRCDPISGHTALYWYRQSLGQGLEFLIYFQGNSAPDKSGLPSDRFSAERTGGSVSTLTIQRTQQEDSAVYLCARALGAGHYNEQFFGPGTRLTVL.

The chain has TRBV7-8 and TRBJ2-7, with 8 bases matching TRBD2. In germline, CDR1 is SGHVS, CDR2 FQNEAQ. The V and J ends lost 5 bases and 7 bases, in that order; junction bases with no gene match: 16. This CDR3 comprises 16 residues. The CDR3 here is CASSAQGLVKLGEQYF. The CDR3 nucleotides read TGTGCCAGCAGCGCCCAGGGACTAGTCAAATTGGGGGAGCAGTACTTC.

The V and J genes are TRBV12-5 and TRBJ1-1; 8 bases map to TRBD1. V lost 6 bases and J lost 3; bases outside the gene matches: 6. The CDR3 loop spans 14 amino acids. Germline loops: CDR1 LGHNT, CDR2 FRNRAP. Written as DNA, the CDR3 is TGTGCTAGTGGCCCCCCGGACAGGGACACTGAAGCTTTCTTT. Its protein product is CASGPPDRDTEAFF.

The chain uses TRBV7-8 and TRBJ2-7; weak D call: TRBD1 (5 bases). The CDR3 is made up of 12 amino acids. The V end lost 5 bases, the J end lost 3 bases, and 8 bases lay between the germline ends. The germline V gene encodes CDR1 SGHVS and CDR2 FQNEAQ. CDR3 nucleotide sequence: TGTGCCAGCAGCGTAACAGGCTACGAGCAGTACTTC. As protein: CASSVTGYEQYF.

J is TRBJ2-7 and V is TRBV28; D may correspond to TRBD1 or TRBD2 (5 bases each). This CDR3 region has 12 residues. With 6 bases removed from V and 2 bases from J, the gap between germline ends came to 8 bases. Germline V CDR1 and CDR2: MDHEN, SYDVKM. In DNA form, the CDR3 reads TGTGCCAGCAGCGGGACCACCTACGAGCAGTACTTC. It codes for CASSGTTYEQYF.

The chain employs TRBV28 and TRBJ1-5; TRBD1 matches at 7 bases. The trim removed 6 bases at V and 5 bases at J, leaving 7 bases unmatched. Germline CDR1 and CDR2: MDHEN and SYDVKM. The CDR3 sequence is 14 residues long. In nucleotides, the CDR3 is TGTGCCAGCAGGCCGGGACAGAATTATCAGCCCCAGCATTTT. It codes for CASRPGQNYQPQHF. Drawing the rest from reference TRBV28 and TRBJ1-5, the complete variable domain is DVKVTQSSRYLVKRTGEKVFLECVQDMDHENMFWYRQDPGLGLRLIYFSYDVKMKEKGDIPEGYSVSREKKERFSLILESASTNQTSMYLCASRPGQNYQPQHFGDGTRLSIL.